This is a list of T cell receptor beta chains from one sample in a study of vaccination and CD4 T cells after COVID-19. TCRdb re-analysed the PCR reads in MiXCR, keeping a single row per CDR3 protein. The table records tens of thousands of distinct CDR3 sequences, 30% to 45% of them present only once. No antigens are known for them. The sequenced sample was CD4+ T cells from blood, cultured in vitro, obtained about 7 months after SARS-CoV-2 vaccination. These receptors all come from a human donor who had recovered from COVID-19. CDR3s include the opening cysteine and the closing phenylalanine or tryptophan. D genes are given only for firm matches. Size is stated for part of the rows, as once, few or many counts, or as a class when the clone is expanded.

abundance	d_gene	v_gene	j_gene	CDR3aa	CDR3nt
few	.	TRBV6-4	TRBJ2-7	CASSDSFRDCLSYEQYF	TGTGCCAGCAGTGACTCGTTCCGGGACTGCCTCTCCTACGAGCAGTACTTC
few	TRBD2	TRBV20-1	TRBJ2-5	CSAKGLAEGQETQYF	TGCAGTGCCAAGGGACTAGCGGAGGGTCAGGAGACCCAGTACTTC
.	TRBD2	TRBV24-1	TRBJ2-7	CATSESGLAGGRHRKQYF	TGTGCCACCAGTGAATCGGGACTAGCGGGAGGACGGCATAGGAAGCAGTACTTC
.	TRBD2	TRBV7-9	TRBJ2-5	CASSLEGGFETQYF	TGTGCCAGCAGCTTAGAGGGAGGGTTCGAGACCCAGTACTTC
.	.	TRBV20-1	TRBJ2-2	CSAIGPRNTGELFF	TGCAGTGCCATAGGACCAAGGAACACCGGGGAGCTGTTTTTT
few	TRBD2	TRBV20-1	TRBJ2-1	CSAGTSGHSNSYNEQFF	TGCAGTGCCGGGACTAGCGGGCACAGCAACTCCTACAATGAGCAGTTCTTC
.	TRBD1	TRBV29-1	TRBJ2-7	CSVGYRGQKFSGHEQYF	TGCAGCGTTGGGTACAGGGGGCAAAAGTTTAGTGGACACGAGCAGTACTTC
few	TRBD2	TRBV6-2/TRBV6-3	TRBJ2-5	CASSYSISSGSRETQYF	TGTGCCAGCAGTTACTCGATTTCTAGCGGGAGTCGTGAGACCCAGTACTTC
.	TRBD1	TRBV27	TRBJ2-7	CASGPSRDRAYEQYF	TGTGCCAGCGGACCGAGTAGGGACAGGGCCTACGAGCAGTACTTC
.	.	TRBV25-1	TRBJ2-5	CASSVTDSWYQETQYF	TGTGCCAGCAGTGTGACGGACAGTTGGTACCAAGAGACCCAGTACTTC
few	.	TRBV20-1	TRBJ2-2	CSAPLGTTTGELFF	TGCAGTGCTCCCCTCGGGACAACCACCGGGGAGCTGTTTTTT
.	TRBD2	TRBV25-1	TRBJ2-7	CASSAPGRAFDEQYF	TGTGCCAGCAGTGCCCCCGGGAGGGCCTTCGACGAGCAGTACTTC
few	.	TRBV7-8	TRBJ2-5	CASSYRDPRSQYF	TGTGCCAGCAGCTACCGGGACCCTAGGTCCCAGTACTTC
few	.	TRBV6-1	TRBJ2-7	CASSPTHLYEQYF	TGTGCCAGCAGCCCGACACACCTATACGAGCAGTACTTC
.	TRBD2	TRBV27	TRBJ2-5	CASGTSGYQETQYF	TGTGCCAGCGGAACTAGCGGCTACCAAGAGACCCAGTACTTC
.	.	TRBV6-2/TRBV6-3	TRBJ2-1	CASSYSPSTYEQFF	TGTGCCAGCAGTTACTCCCCCTCTACGTATGAGCAGTTCTTC
.	.	TRBV7-8	TRBJ2-5	CASKQRTADQETQYF	TGTGCCAGCAAACAAAGGACAGCAGATCAAGAGACCCAGTACTTC
few	.	TRBV20-1	TRBJ2-7	CSASGRNSYEQYF	TGCAGTGCTAGTGGGCGGAACTCCTACGAGCAGTACTTC
few	.	TRBV7-2	TRBJ2-3	CASSLGRSTDTQYF	TGTGCCAGCAGCTTAGGCAGAAGCACAGATACGCAGTATTTT
.	.	TRBV20-1	TRBJ2-2	CSASYGGDTGELFF	TGCAGTGCTAGTTACGGCGGGGACACCGGGGAGCTGTTTTTT
.	.	TRBV6-2/TRBV6-3	TRBJ2-1	CASSYLLRYEQFF	TGTGCCAGCAGTTACCTTCTAAGATATGAGCAGTTCTTC
.	TRBD1	TRBV19	TRBJ1-6	CASSIEGWTGNSPLHF	TGTGCCAGTAGTATAGAGGGGTGGACAGGTAATTCACCCCTCCACTTT
few	.	TRBV4-2	TRBJ2-7	CASSQDMTPGVSYEQYF	TGTGCCAGCAGCCAAGATATGACCCCCGGGGTCTCCTACGAGCAGTACTTC
.	.	TRBV6-1	TRBJ1-1	CASSILANWQGRTEAFF	TGTGCCAGCAGCATACTTGCTAATTGGCAGGGAAGAACTGAAGCTTTCTTT
.	.	TRBV28	TRBJ1-1	CASSFDRTEAFF	TGTGCCAGCAGTTTTGATCGGACTGAAGCTTTCTTT
.	.	TRBV20-1	TRBJ2-3	CSASAGIGTDTQYF	TGCAGTGCTAGTGCCGGGATAGGCACAGATACGCAGTATTTT
few	TRBD1	TRBV11-1	TRBJ1-1	CASSRTGEAFF	TGTGCCAGCAGCCGGACAGGTGAAGCTTTCTTT